This entry lists 2 T cell receptor beta chains sequenced from one sample in a study of early T cells in non-severe SARS-CoV-2 infection. TCRdb itself ran the 5' RACE reads through MiXCR, one entry per CDR3 protein. The sample lists tens of thousands of distinct CDR3 sequences; over 9% were seen once. Sequencing used whole blood. These receptors were taken from an adult who was a healthcare worker with PCR-confirmed SARS-CoV-2 infection or an uninfected control (not recorded which).

This clonotype has only a few counts. The chain links TRBV6-5 to TRBJ2-7; D is possibly TRBD1 or TRBD2 (5 bases each). V dropped 4 bases and J dropped 7 bases, with 17 bases sitting between them. Germline V gives CDR1 MNHEY, CDR2 SVGAGI. There are 14 residues in the CDR3. The CDR3 here is CASSSQGPLIEQYF. For the CDR3, the DNA is TGTGCCAGCAGTTCCCAGGGACCATTGATAGAGCAGTACTTC.

This rearrangement joins TRBV4-3 to TRBJ1-4, with 7 bases lining up with TRBD1. Per the germline V gene, CDR1 is LGHNA and CDR2 is YSLEER. This CDR3 is built from 17 residues. V shed 1 base, J shed 4 bases, and the junction held 9 bases outside the gene matches. Here the CDR3 reads CASSQGRTGGYNEKLFF. Written as DNA, the CDR3 is TGCGCCAGCAGCCAAGGCCGGACAGGAGGGTATAATGAAAAACTGTTTTTT.